These 20 T cell receptor beta chains share one sample of origin, sequenced in a study of molecular identifiers for immune sequencing clone quantification. Each CDR3 protein gets one entry after TCRdb re-called the PCR reads with MiXCR. Of about 39,000 distinct CDR3 sequences in the sample, about 18% were seen once. The sequencing input was naive CD8+ T cells from blood, with Jurkat cell RNA spiked in. Subset described: FACS-sorted CD8+CD4-CCR7+CD45RA+ naive T cells. Receptors were obtained from a human donor in good health. Some libraries in this study had Jurkat cell RNA spiked in.

This chain uses TRBV12-3 or TRBV12-4 with TRBJ1-1, with D perhaps matching TRBD1 (5 bases). Between the trimmed V and J ends, which lost 8 bases and 0 bases, there was a span of 16 bases. This CDR3 region has 15 residues. The CDR3 nucleotides are TGTGCCAGCGGAGCGGGGGTTCTCATGAACACTGAAGCTTTCTTT. This translates into CASGAGVLMNTEAFF.

Many counts were recorded for this clonotype. The chain carries TRBV5-1 and TRBJ2-1, with D possibly TRBD2 on 5 matching bases. The CDR3 runs 14 residues. CDR1 SGHRS and CDR2 YFSETQ come from the germline V gene. V was clipped by 1 base and J by 2 bases, with 7 bases between them. CDR3 nucleotide sequence: TGCGCCAGCAGCTTGTCGGGGACCTACAATGAGCAGTTCTTC. Translation gives CASSLSGTYNEQFF.

This clonotype was detected once. Just one base apart from a much larger clone, this may be a read error. The CDR3 spells CASSGNGLDSPDTQYF. CDR3 DNA: TGTGCCAGCAGCGGAAACGGGCTCGATTCCCCAGATACGCAGTATTTT. The V call is TRBV9, the J call TRBJ2-3; D not resolved. Germline V CDR1 and CDR2: SGDLS, YYNGEE. The V end was cut by 3 bases, the J end by 4 bases, with 18 bases between. The CDR3 has 16 amino acids.

This sequence joins TRBV4-3 and TRBJ2-7; D remains unclear. V was clipped by 1 base and J by 3 bases, with 10 bases between them. From germline, CDR1 is LGHNA and CDR2 YSLEER. The CDR3 loop spans 14 amino acids. The CDR3 loop is CASSQVATGYEQYF. In DNA form, the CDR3 reads TGCGCCAGCAGCCAAGTCGCAACGGGCTACGAGCAGTACTTC.

The rearrangement links TRBV6-4 to TRBJ2-3; maybe TRBD2 (5 bases). The CDR3 is 17 residues long. V gave up 2 bases and J gave up 3 bases, with 18 bases separating them. Looked up from germline, CDR1 is MRHNA and CDR2 is SNTAGT. The CDR3 here is CASSDVRGVKRTDTQYF. The CDR3, as DNA: TGTGCCAGCAGTGACGTCCGGGGAGTAAAGAGGACAGATACGCAGTATTTT.

This clonotype was seen repeatedly, ten times or more. The chain recombines TRBV5-1 with TRBJ2-5; D is unresolved. This CDR3 has 12 amino acids. V lost 0 bases, J lost 5 bases, and 5 bases lay in between. Germline V gives CDR1 SGHRS, CDR2 YFSETQ. CDR3 DNA sequence: TGCGCCAGCAGCTTGGCCGATGAGACCCAGTACTTC. This codes for CASSLADETQYF. Together with reference TRBV5-1 and TRBJ2-5, the CDR3 gives the full variable domain: KAGVTQTPRYLIKTRGQQVTLSCSPISGHRSVSWYQQTPGQGLQFLFEYFSETQRNKGNFPGRFSGRQFSNSRSEMNVSTLELGDSALYLCASSLADETQYFGPGTRLLVL.

This clonotype was counted between two and nine times. The chain combines TRBV12-3 or TRBV12-4 with TRBJ2-7; TRBD2 matches at 8 bases. J gave up 2 bases and V 3 bases, and 6 bases lay outside the gene matches. CDR3 size: 15 residues. The CDR3 DNA reads as TGTGCCAGCAGTTTGGTCCGGGAGGGGACCTACGAGCAGTACTTC. Its protein product is CASSLVREGTYEQYF.

As concerns this clonotype: Sequence at one end of the junction differs from germline and may be a read error. The J gene is TRBJ2-3, the V gene TRBV7-9; 8 nucleotides match TRBD2. The CDR3 is 15 residues long. From germline, CDR1 is SEHNR and CDR2 FQNEAQ (reference sequence). In DNA form, the CDR3 reads TGTGCCAGCAGCATAGCGGGACGGGACACAGATACGCAGTATTTT. As protein: CASSIAGRDTDTQYF.

This clonotype appeared many times. The chain is built from TRBV9 and TRBJ1-6; 8 bases fit TRBD1. Trimming at V came to 0 bases and at J to 7 bases, leaving 6 bases not matched to a gene. The CDR3 is made up of 16 amino acids. Looked up from germline, CDR1 is SGDLS and CDR2 is YYNGEE. This chain's CDR3 is CASSVGTGIANSPLHF. The CDR3, as DNA: TGTGCCAGCAGCGTAGGGACAGGGATCGCGAATTCACCCCTCCACTTT. The whole variable domain, remainder taken from reference TRBV9 and TRBJ1-6, is DSGVTQTPKHLITATGQRVTLRCSPRSGDLSVYWYQQSLDQGLQFLIQYYNGEERAKGNILERFSAQQFPDLHSELNLSSLELGDSALYFCASSVGTGIANSPLHFGNGTRLTVT.

This clonotype was recorded at least ten times. J is TRBJ2-7 and V is TRBV4-3; TRBD2 aligns across 7 bases. Germline V CDR1 and CDR2: LGHNA, YSLEER. This CDR3 has 16 residues. The J segment lost 1 base and the V segment lost 0 bases, leaving 6 bases of the junction unmatched. The CDR3 protein is CASSQDRSGESYEQYF. DNA for the CDR3: TGCGCCAGCAGCCAAGATCGGAGCGGGGAATCCTACGAGCAGTACTTC.

This clonotype was seen only once. This may arise from a read error, as a much more abundant clone is one base away. This rearrangement joins TRBV7-9 to TRBJ2-5, with 9 bases that match TRBD2. The CDR3 is 16 residues long. Per the germline V gene, CDR1 is SEHNR and CDR2 is FQNEAQ (reference sequence). V trimming: 5 bases; J trimming: 5 bases; junction bases outside the gene matches: 12. CDR3 sequence: CASSPPSGRPKETQYF. The CDR3 DNA follows: TGTGCCAGCAGCCCCCCCAGCGGGAGGCCTAAGGAGACCCAGTACTTC. Drawing the rest from reference TRBV7-9 and TRBJ2-5, the complete variable domain is DTGVSQNPRHKITKRGQNVTFRCDPISEHNRLYWYRQTLGQGPEFLTYFQNEAQLEKSRLLSDRFSAERPKGSFSTLEIQRTEQGDSAMYLCASSPPSGRPKETQYFGPGTRLLVL.

The V gene is TRBV20-1, the J gene TRBJ2-7; no definite D call. CDR1 and CDR2 from the germline V gene are DFQATT and SNEGSKA (reference sequence). This CDR3 spans 11 amino acids. V dropped 1 base and J dropped 5 bases, with 6 bases sitting between them. The CDR3 nucleotides are TGCAGTGCTAGAGTTGTGGACGAGCAGTACTTC. Translating it yields CSARVVDEQYF.

In the case of this clonotype: This clone may be a read error of a much larger clone one base away. The chain uses TRBV5-1 and TRBJ1-6; TRBD1 matches 7 bases. CDR1 is SGHRS and CDR2 is YFSETQ in the germline V gene. The CDR3 covers 16 residues. With 1 base clipped from V and 6 bases from J, the junction kept 7 bases outside the gene matches. This CDR3 is CASSLLAGQTNSPLHF. The CDR3 DNA is TGCGCCAGCAGCTTGCTCGCGGGACAGACTAATTCACCCCTCCACTTT.

At least ten counts were recorded for this clonotype. V usage is TRBV7-9 and J usage is TRBJ2-2; D is possibly TRBD1 or TRBD2 (5 bases each). Deletions cut 9 bases from V and 4 bases from J, with 9 bases between. Germline assignment: CDR1 SEHNR and CDR2 FQNEAQ (reference sequence). The CDR3 length is 12 residues. Written as DNA, the CDR3 is TGTGCCAGGGGGGATCTCACCGGGGAGCTGTTTTTT. As protein: CARGDLTGELFF.

This chain uses TRBV4-2 with TRBJ2-7; D gene unclear. Trimming removed 0 bases from V and 5 bases from J, with 2 bases in between. The germline V gene encodes CDR1 LGHNA and CDR2 YNFKEQ. The CDR3 spans 11 residues. The CDR3 sequence is CASSQENEQYF. In nucleotides, the CDR3 is TGTGCCAGCAGCCAAGAAAACGAGCAGTACTTC.

This clonotype was counted many times. This chain's CDR3 is CSARSLAGDNQPQHF. The CDR3 DNA is TGCAGTGCTAGAAGCCTGGCAGGGGACAATCAGCCCCAGCATTTT. The genes are TRBV20-1 and TRBJ1-5; possible D gene TRBD1, 6 bases. CDR1 and CDR2 from the germline V gene are DFQATT and SNEGSKA (reference sequence). V was pared by 2 bases and J by 3 bases, with 14 bases between. The CDR3 contains 15 residues.

About this clonotype itself: This may be a read error, as it is one base from a much larger clone. V gene TRBV29-1 combines with J gene TRBJ2-7; D may be TRBD1 or TRBD2 (5 bases each). The CDR3 has 11 residues. Trimming removed 5 bases from V and 2 bases from J, with 7 bases in between. Germline CDR1 is SQVTM and CDR2 is ANQGSEA. The CDR3 DNA follows: TGCAGCGTTTGGGACGCCTACGAGCAGTACTTC. It encodes CSVWDAYEQYF.

In this sample, this clonotype turned up many times. The chain employs TRBV11-2 and TRBJ2-7; D uncertain. CDR1 is SGHAT, CDR2 FQNNGV, per germline. The V gene lost 5 bases and the J gene lost 3 bases, with 11 bases spanning the gap. The CDR3 sequence is 13 residues long. DNA for the CDR3: TGTGCCAGCAGCAACCAGGTGTTCTACGAGCAGTACTTC. This gives the protein CASSNQVFYEQYF. The whole variable domain, remainder taken from reference TRBV11-2 and TRBJ2-7, is EAGVAQSPRYKIIEKRQSVAFWCNPISGHATLYWYQQILGQGPKLLIQFQNNGVVDDSQLPKDRFSAERLKGVDSTLKIQPAKLEDSAVYLCASSNQVFYEQYFGPGTRLTVT.

This clonotype was seen many times. The gene calls are TRBV9 and TRBJ1-2, with D hard to call. The CDR3 covers 15 residues. Germline CDR1 is SGDLS and CDR2 is YYNGEE. Trimming took 3 bases from V and 0 from J, leaving 12 bases between them. The CDR3 is CASSAGGRSNYGYTF. DNA for the CDR3: TGTGCCAGCAGCGCGGGCGGGCGGTCTAACTATGGCTACACCTTC.

At least ten counts were recorded for this clonotype. This chain connects TRBV28 to TRBJ2-7; no clear D. V lost 10 bases and J lost 0, with 19 bases in between. This CDR3 region has 15 residues. Germline V CDR1 and CDR2: MDHEN, SYDVKM. CDR3 nucleotides: TGTGCCATATCTTCGGCAAGGGCGAGCTCCTACGAGCAGTACTTC. It is translated as CAISSARASSYEQYF.